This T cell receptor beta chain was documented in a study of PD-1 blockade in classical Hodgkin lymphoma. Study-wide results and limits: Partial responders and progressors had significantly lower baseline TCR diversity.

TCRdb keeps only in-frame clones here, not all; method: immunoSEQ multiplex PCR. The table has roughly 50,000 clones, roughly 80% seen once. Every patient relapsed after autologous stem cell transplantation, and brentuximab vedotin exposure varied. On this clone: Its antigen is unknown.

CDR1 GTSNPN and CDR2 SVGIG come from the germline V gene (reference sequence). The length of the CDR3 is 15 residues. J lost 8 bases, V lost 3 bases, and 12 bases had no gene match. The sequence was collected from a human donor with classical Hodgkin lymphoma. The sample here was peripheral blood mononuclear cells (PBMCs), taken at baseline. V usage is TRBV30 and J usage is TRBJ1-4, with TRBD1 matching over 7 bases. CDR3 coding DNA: TGTGCCTGGAGCCCACCCCAGGGGGGTTTAGAAAAACTGTTTTTT. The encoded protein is CAWSPPQGGLEKLFF.